This is a list of T cell receptor beta chains from one sample in a study of T cells in Graves' hyperthyroidism and ophthalmopathy. Each CDR3 protein is one row after TCRdb ran MiXCR on the multiplex PCR reads. The sample records about 270,000 distinct CDR3 sequences, approximately 26% being singletons. Input material: blood. These TCRs come from a man aged 35 to 55 with Graves' hyperthyroidism that later progressed to Graves' ophthalmopathy. Each CDR3 is given with its conserved first and last residue. Fields, in order: J gene, D gene, V gene, clone size, CDR3 protein, CDR3 DNA. The D gene is left open where the match is weak. The size field is filled for only some rows; it gives once, few, many or a size class.

TRBJ1-1,.,TRBV29-1,many,CSVPQSRGTITTEAFF,TGCAGCGTCCCGCAATCTCGCGGCACGATAACCACTGAAGCTTTCTTT
TRBJ2-7,.,TRBV28,many,CASSLSSYEQYF,TGTGCCAGCAGTTTGAGCTCCTACGAGCAGTACTTC
TRBJ2-2,.,TRBV10-3,many,CAISESLGSGELFF,TGTGCCATCAGTGAGTCGTTGGGTTCCGGGGAGCTGTTTTTT
TRBJ1-2,TRBD1,TRBV7-3,many,CASSSGTGARNGYTF,TGTGCCAGCAGCAGCGGGACAGGGGCAAGGAATGGCTACACCTTC
TRBJ1-2,TRBD1,TRBV4-1,many,CASSQVLSGTGKVYGYTF,TGCGCCAGCAGCCAAGTATTGTCCGGGACAGGGAAAGTCTATGGCTACACCTTC
TRBJ2-5,TRBD2,TRBV6-2/TRBV6-3,.,CASLELAGGETQYF,TGTGCCAGCCTGGAACTAGCGGGAGGCGAGACCCAGTACTTC
TRBJ1-2,.,TRBV2,many,CATQDRNYGYTF,TGTGCCACCCAGGACAGAAACTATGGCTACACCTTC
TRBJ1-1,.,TRBV5-1,.,CASSLKIGAGEAFF,TGCGCCAGCAGCTTGAAGATTGGGGCAGGTGAAGCTTTCTTT
TRBJ2-7,TRBD1,TRBV12-3/TRBV12-4,many,CASKPQGGRSYEQYF,TGTGCCAGCAAACCACAGGGGGGCCGCTCCTACGAGCAGTACTTC
TRBJ2-5,.,TRBV7-2,.,CASSLRGREETQYF,TGTGCCAGCAGCTTACGGGGACGGGAGGAGACCCAGTACTTC
TRBJ1-2,.,TRBV6-5,many,CASYGNYGYTF,TGTGCCAGCTACGGGAACTATGGCTACACCTTC
TRBJ1-5,.,TRBV3-1,many,CASSQDMREDQPQHF,TGTGCCAGCAGCCAAGATATGAGGGAAGACCAGCCCCAGCATTTT